This T cell receptor beta chain comes out of a study of T cell repertoires in cytomegalovirus infection (dated by TCRdb to the late 2010s). Some background on the complete study: Alongside well-studied HLA-B-restricted epitopes, the peptide stimulations were aimed at recently identified HLA-C-restricted CMV epitopes, whose presentation resists viral immunomodulation. Because public TCR beta signatures pointed to carriage of CMV infection together with the matching HLA type, the HLA type of each donor mattered for the analysis.

This clonotype came up many times. It lacks a known antigen. Base qualities are not provided; no much larger clone lies one nucleotide away. Sequenced using an Illumina HiSeq 1500. TCRdb applied fastp at Q25 and MiXCR to the public reads, then kept only in-frame beta chains. Every distinct CDR3 protein forms one entry, paired with its most common genes and DNA. This sample holds about 110,000 distinct CDR3 sequences; around 30% were observed only once. The ten top clones hold approximately 78% of the sample. The paper's findings and limits, for the study overall: Carriers of CMV infection plus the relevant HLA type were discriminated by the cumulative frequency of public TCR beta family members in the study cohort and in an independent 352-donor cohort. The ex vivo response was dominated by HLA-C-restricted CMV-specific TCR beta clonotypes, which also provided the single most frequent clonotype in two of eight donors.

In the paper's terms, the treatment or condition label means: in vitro stimulation with specific CMV peptide epitopes to enrich CMV-specific T cells. According to the germline V gene (reference sequence), CDR1 reads LNHDA and CDR2 reads SQIVND. Trimming accounts for 0 bases at V and 0 bases at J, while the number of junction bases matched to no gene is 12. The CDR3 sequence holds 19 residues, the cysteine and phenylalanine included. CDR3 DNA is the only sequence kept; it has 57 bases, read in frame from the first base. The source of this sequence is a human donor in good health (CMV status not recorded). Some clones in this sample may be carry-over from other donors' samples. Here the chain combines TRBV19 and TRBJ2-3, with 7 bases aligning to TRBD2. The source was CD8+ T cells from cultured PBMCs, collected from culture after CMV antigen stimulation. Here the CDR3 is given as CASSIDPTRGGPSTDTQYF. The nucleotide sequence is TGTGCCAGTAGTATAGACCCTACAAGGGGAGGGCCTAGCACAGATACGCAGTATTTT.